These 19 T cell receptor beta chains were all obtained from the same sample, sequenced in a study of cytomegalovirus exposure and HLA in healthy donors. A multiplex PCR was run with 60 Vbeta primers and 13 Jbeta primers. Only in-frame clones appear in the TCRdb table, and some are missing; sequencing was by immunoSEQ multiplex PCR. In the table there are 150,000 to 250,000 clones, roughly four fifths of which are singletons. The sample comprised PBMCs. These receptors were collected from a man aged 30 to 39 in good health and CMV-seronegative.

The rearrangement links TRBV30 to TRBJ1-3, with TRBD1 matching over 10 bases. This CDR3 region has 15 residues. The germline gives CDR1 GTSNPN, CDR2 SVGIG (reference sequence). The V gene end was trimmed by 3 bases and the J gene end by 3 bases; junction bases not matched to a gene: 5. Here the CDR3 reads CAWSGTGVGGNTIYF. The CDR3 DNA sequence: TGTGCCTGGAGCGGGACAGGGGTTGGTGGAAACACCATATATTTT.

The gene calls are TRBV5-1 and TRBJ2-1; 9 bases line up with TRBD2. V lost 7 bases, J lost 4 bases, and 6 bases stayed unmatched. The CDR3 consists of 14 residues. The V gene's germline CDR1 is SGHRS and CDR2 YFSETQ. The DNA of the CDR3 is TGCGCCAGCTCCCCGCTAGCGGGGTACAATGAGCAGTTCTTC. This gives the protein CASSPLAGYNEQFF. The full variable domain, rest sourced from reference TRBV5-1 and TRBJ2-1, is KAGVTQTPRYLIKTRGQQVTLSCSPISGHRSVSWYQQTPGQGLQFLFEYFSETQRNKGNFPGRFSGRQFSNSRSEMNVSTLELGDSALYLCASSPLAGYNEQFFGPGTRLTVL.

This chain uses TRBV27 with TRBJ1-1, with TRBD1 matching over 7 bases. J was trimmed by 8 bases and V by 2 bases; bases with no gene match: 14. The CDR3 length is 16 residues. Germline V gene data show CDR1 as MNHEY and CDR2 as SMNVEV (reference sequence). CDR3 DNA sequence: TGTGCCAGCAGTTTACAAGCTAAGGGGGCATGGGCCGAAGCTTTCTTT. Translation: CASSLQAKGAWAEAFF.

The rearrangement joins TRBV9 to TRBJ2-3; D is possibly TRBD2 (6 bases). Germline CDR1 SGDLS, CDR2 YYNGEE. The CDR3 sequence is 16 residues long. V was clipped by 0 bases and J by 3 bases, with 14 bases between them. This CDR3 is CASSVALGGSTDTQYF. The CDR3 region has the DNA TGTGCCAGCAGCGTAGCTCTAGGAGGGTCGACAGATACGCAGTATTTT.

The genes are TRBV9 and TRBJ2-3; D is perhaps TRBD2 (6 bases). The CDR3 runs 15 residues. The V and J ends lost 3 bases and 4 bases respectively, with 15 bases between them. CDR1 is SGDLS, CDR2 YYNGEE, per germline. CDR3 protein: CASSGGNPRADTQYF. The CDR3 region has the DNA TGTGCCAGCAGCGGCGGGAACCCCCGTGCAGATACGCAGTATTTT.

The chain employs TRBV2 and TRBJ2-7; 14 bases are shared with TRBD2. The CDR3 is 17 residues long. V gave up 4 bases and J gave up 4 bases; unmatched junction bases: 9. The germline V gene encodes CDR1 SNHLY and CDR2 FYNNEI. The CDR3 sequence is CASSGTGTSGRGYEQYF. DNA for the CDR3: TGTGCCAGCAGTGGTACCGGGACTAGCGGGAGAGGGTACGAGCAGTACTTC.

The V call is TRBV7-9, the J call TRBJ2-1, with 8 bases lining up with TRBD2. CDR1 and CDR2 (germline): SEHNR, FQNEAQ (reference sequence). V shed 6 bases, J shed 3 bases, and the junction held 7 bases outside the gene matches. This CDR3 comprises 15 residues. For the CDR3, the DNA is TGTGCCAGCAGTCTAGTACTAGCGGACTACAATGAGCAGTTCTTC. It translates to CASSLVLADYNEQFF.

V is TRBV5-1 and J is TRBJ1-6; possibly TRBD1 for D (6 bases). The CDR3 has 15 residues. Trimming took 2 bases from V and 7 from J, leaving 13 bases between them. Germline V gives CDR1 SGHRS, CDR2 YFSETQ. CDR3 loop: CASSFSRGSNSPLHF. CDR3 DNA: TGCGCCAGCAGCTTTTCCAGGGGATCCAATTCACCCCTCCACTTT.

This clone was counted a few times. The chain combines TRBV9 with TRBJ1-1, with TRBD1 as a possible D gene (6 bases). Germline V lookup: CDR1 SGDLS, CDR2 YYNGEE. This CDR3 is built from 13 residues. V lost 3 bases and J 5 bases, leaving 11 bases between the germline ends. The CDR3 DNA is TGTGCCAGCAGCGCTCAGGGGTGGACTGAAGCTTTCTTT. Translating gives CASSAQGWTEAFF.

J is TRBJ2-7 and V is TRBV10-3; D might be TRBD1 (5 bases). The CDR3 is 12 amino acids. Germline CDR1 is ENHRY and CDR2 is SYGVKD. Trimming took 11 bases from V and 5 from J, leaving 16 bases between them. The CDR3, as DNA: TGTGCCTTGCTCGGCAGGGAAAACGAGCAGTACTTC. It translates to CALLGRENEQYF.

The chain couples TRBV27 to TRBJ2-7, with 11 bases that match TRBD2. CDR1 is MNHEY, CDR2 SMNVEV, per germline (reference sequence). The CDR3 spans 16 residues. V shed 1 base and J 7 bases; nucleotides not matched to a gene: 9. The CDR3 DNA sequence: TGTGCCAGCAGTTTATTAGGTACTAGCGGGAGTGGGGAGCAGTACTTC. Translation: CASSLLGTSGSGEQYF.

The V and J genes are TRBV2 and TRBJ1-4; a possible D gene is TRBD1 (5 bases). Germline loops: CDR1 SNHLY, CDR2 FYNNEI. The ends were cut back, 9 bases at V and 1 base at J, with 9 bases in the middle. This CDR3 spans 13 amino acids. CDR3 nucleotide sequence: TGTGCCAGTGCGGGGGGAACTAATGAAAAACTGTTTTTT. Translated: CASAGGTNEKLFF.

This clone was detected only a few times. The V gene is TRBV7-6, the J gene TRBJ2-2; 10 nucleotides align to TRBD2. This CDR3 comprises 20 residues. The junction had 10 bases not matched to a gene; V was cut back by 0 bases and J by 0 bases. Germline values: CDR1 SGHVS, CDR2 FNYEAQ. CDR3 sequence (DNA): TGTGCCAGCAGCTTAGCAAGAGAACTGAGCGGGAGGGCGAACACCGGGGAGCTGTTTTTT. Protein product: CASSLARELSGRANTGELFF.

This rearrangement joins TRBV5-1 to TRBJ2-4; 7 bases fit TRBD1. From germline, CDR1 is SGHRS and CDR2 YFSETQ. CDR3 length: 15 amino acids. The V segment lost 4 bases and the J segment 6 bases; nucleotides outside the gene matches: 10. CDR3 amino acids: CASSHIDRVGNIQYF. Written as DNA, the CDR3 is TGCGCCAGCAGCCATATAGACAGGGTTGGAAACATTCAGTACTTC.

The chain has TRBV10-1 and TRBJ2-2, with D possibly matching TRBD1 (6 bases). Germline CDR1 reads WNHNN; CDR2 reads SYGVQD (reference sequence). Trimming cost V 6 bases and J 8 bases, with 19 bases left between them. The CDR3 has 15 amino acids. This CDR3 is CASSEGPGVGGELFF. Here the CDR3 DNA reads TGCGCCAGCAGCGAGGGACCAGGGGTAGGGGGGGAGCTGTTTTTT.

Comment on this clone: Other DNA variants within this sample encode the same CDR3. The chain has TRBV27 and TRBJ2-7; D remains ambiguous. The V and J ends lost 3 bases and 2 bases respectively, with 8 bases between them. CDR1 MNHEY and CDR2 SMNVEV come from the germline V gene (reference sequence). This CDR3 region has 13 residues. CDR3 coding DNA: TGTGCCAGCAGTTTTGGGCAGACCTACGAGCAGTACTTC. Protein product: CASSFGQTYEQYF.

CDR3 protein: CASSYGSMNTEAFF. CDR3 coding DNA: TGCGCCAGCAGTTATGGGAGTATGAACACTGAAGCTTTCTTT. V is TRBV5-1 and J is TRBJ1-1; D ambiguous. Per the germline V gene, CDR1 is SGHRS and CDR2 is YFSETQ. The CDR3 extends over 14 amino acids. Trimming took off 5 bases at V and 0 bases at J, with 11 bases between the two ends.

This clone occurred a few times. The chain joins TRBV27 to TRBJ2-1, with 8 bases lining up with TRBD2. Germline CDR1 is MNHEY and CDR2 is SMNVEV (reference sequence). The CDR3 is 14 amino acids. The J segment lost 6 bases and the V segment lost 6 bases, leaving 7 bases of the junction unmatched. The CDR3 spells CASSGRAGFNEQFF. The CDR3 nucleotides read TGTGCCAGCAGCGGGAGGGCCGGGTTCAATGAGCAGTTCTTC.

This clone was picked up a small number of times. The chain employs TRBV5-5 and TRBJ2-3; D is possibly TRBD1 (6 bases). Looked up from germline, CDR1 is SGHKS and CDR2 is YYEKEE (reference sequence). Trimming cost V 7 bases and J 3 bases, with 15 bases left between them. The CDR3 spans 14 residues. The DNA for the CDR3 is TGTGCCAGCCAGGGGAAAGTTGGGACAGATACGCAGTATTTT. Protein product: CASQGKVGTDTQYF. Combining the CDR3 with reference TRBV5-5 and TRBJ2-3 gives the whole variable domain DAGVTQSPTHLIKTRGQQVTLRCSPISGHKSVSWYQQVLGQGPQFIFQYYEKEERGRGNFPDRFSARQFPNYSSELNVNALLLGDSALYLCASQGKVGTDTQYFGPGTRLTVL.